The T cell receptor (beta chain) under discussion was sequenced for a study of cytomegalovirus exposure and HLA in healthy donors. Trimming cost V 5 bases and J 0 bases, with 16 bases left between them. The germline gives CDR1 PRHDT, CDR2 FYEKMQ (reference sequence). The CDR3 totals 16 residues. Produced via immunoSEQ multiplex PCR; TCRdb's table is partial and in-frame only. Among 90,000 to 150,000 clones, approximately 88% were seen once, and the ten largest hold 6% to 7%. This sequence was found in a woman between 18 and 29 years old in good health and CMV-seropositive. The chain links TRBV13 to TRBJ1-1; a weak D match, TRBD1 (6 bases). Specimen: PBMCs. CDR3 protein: CASSPWAGALNTEAFF. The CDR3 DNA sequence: TGTGCCAGCAGCCCCTGGGCAGGGGCGCTGAACACTGAAGCTTTCTTT.